The TCR beta chain described here comes from a study of cytomegalovirus exposure and HLA in healthy donors listed by TCRdb under 2017. With regard to the full study: In an earlier analysis of 450 to 750 of the donors, roughly 300 Gb of sequence data and some 100 million unique TCR beta sequences from 150 million to 200 million T cells were reported. Approximately 330 gigabases of sequencing data and around 90 million unique TCR sequences made up an early release that covered several hundred HLA-typed donors. Of the approximately 400 genotyped donors, 80% to 90% were placed in the genetic ancestry cluster associated with self-reported Caucasian donors. The study aimed to test whether signatures of past pathogen exposure could be identified by cataloging public T cell receptors. Using immunosequencing, the study profiled T cell repertoires from some 670 subjects and related those repertoires to cytomegalovirus serostatus. Besides the first cohort of about 730 subjects, a separate validation cohort made up of over 100 different subjects was used. To predict cytomegalovirus infection status, the study brought together high-throughput TCR immunosequencing, statistical association of individual TCRs with disease status, and machine learning. A later analysis re-examined previously published TCR beta repertoires from several hundred donors and added high-resolution HLA genotyping to investigate patterns of TCR occurrence. Rather than drawing on any new phenotypic data, the later analysis identified candidate immune exposures from TCR beta sequences and the way those sequences occurred across donors. To decide whether each TCR beta V gene segment behaved as functional or pseudogenic, an earlier analysis of some 600 of the donors relied on high-throughput TCR beta sequencing. Donor age, sex, ethnicity and CMV serostatus were collected together with the repertoire data. A later genetic analysis used genome-wide SNP genotypes for 398 of the 666 donors, treating that subset as a discovery cohort. All discovery cohort repertoires had been generated using a single sequencing platform. HLA typing included class I and class II loci at four-digit resolution. Typing coverage varied by locus: about 629-640 donors for A, B, C, DRB1 and DQB1; 522 for DQA1; 606 for DPA1; some 470 for DPB1. Because of strong linkage in the cohort, five DR-DQ haplotypes were treated as single units for association and clustering. On average, 235,054 unique TCR beta nucleotide sequences were sequenced per donor among a few hundred genotyped donors of the cohort, with around 19% of those sequences being non-productive.

The cohort consisted of approximately 670 healthy bone marrow donors. All cohort members were sampled while nominally healthy, although unrecorded immune exposures were likely present. The donor tested CMV seronegative, placing the donor among the 352 seronegative members of the cohort. A peripheral blood sample was provided by each donor, and peripheral blood mononuclear cells were used for TCR beta sequencing. Genomic DNA extraction from the blood cell samples was performed with the Qiagen DNeasy Blood Extraction Kit. Study-level results and caveats: Compared with equally common non-associated chains, HLA-associated TCR beta chains in a later analysis were more clonally expanded and had lower generation probabilities. CMV serostatus was the only immune exposure information available for the cohort. Sequencing depth was assumed to be roughly uniform across donors in the presence/absence analyses, though that assumption may not hold. The authors suggested that the approach could potentially be extended to other disease states and immunological phenotypes. A few of the identified cytomegalovirus-associated TCR beta chains were confirmed in vitro to be specific for cytomegalovirus antigens. At a false discovery rate of 0.05, a later analysis linked around 15,000 TCR beta sequences to specific HLA alleles. In a later genetic analysis, fewer N-insertions in productive TCRs were reported among donors in an Asian-associated ancestry cluster than the approximately 710-donor mean. Most CMV-associated TCR beta chains appeared to be HLA-restricted in a later analysis, and the HLA associations seemed to be driven largely by CMV exposure. HLA typing was unavailable for some donors at each locus, so association tests used only the typed subset. A cluster of highly shared sequence variants was judged likely to represent a technical artifact of the sequencing pipeline. The classifier was reported to diagnose cytomegalovirus status with high specificity and sensitivity in both the original cohort and the validation cohort. V-gene and J-gene trimming of TCR beta chains was associated with a missense DCLRE1C variant in a later genetic analysis, and the association was replicated in an independent cohort. A later analysis reported that several top co-occurrence clusters appeared linked to parvovirus B19, influenza, CMV and Epstein-Barr virus. Linkage disequilibrium might explain the correlated functional status among segregating V segments, but an unknown experimental factor could not be ruled out. Most TCR sequences were seen in very few donors, while some public TCRs were found in many individuals. The earlier analysis of 587 of the donors excluded approximately 17 rarely observed V segments, including chromosome 9 orphons, because counts were too low. A total of fewer than 200 TCR beta chains were listed by the study as associated with cytomegalovirus. A further reported finding was that TCR beta sequences accurately predicted the HLA-A and HLA-B alleles for most subjects in the first cohort. Only TCR beta chains were sequenced in this cohort, and the absence of alpha or paired-chain data limited detectable features. Assigning TCR associations to individual alleles was difficult when HLA alleles, especially DR and DQ, strongly co-occurred. In an earlier analysis of some 550 of the donors, most TCR beta V segments were observed in productive rearrangements about 90% or about 30% of the time, broadly matching IMGT annotations. A later analysis found that TCR association rates varied across HLA loci, with DRB1 alleles showing the most associated TCRs and HLA-C alleles the fewest.

The method was the immunoSEQ multiplex PCR assay. For the multiplex PCR, a mixture combining 60 forward primers for TCR Vbeta segments and 13 reverse primers for TCR Jbeta segments was used. Amplification of the CDR3 region of rearranged TCR beta genes was performed with a multiplex PCR assay on genomic DNA. On the Illumina HiSeq System, the amplified TCR beta libraries were sequenced as 87-base-pair reads. In the original analysis: A later analysis tallied roughly 76 million unique TCR beta chains across the 666 repertoires, and roughly 11 million of those chains were shared by two or more donors. A nearest-neighbor algorithm error-corrected the raw reads and collapsed the reads into unique sequences, merging closely related sequences to remove PCR and sequencing errors. Alignment of CDR3 sequences to IMGT reference sequences was used to assign V, D and J gene segments. Each retained sequence needed at least a six-nucleotide match to both a V gene segment and a J gene segment. A rearrangement was called productive if the CDR3 had no stop codons and remained in frame with V and J, and every other rearrangement was called non-productive. Following IMGT convention, CDR3 was defined as the stretch from the second conserved V-encoded cysteine up to the conserved J-encoded phenylalanine. The earlier analysis of some 550 of the donors excluded any sequence lacking an unambiguous match to a single V gene segment. In an earlier analysis of approximately 550 of the donors, V segments were called functional above 56.7% productive rearrangements and were called segregating when the between-donor standard deviation exceeded 5%. A statistical classification framework was built for diagnosing cytomegalovirus status from the catalog of TCR beta chain sequences. A later analysis assigned V and J genes by comparing TCR nucleotide sequences with IMGT/GENE-DB human TR gene sequences. Using the TCRdist pipeline, a later analysis assigned CDR3 sequences along with most-parsimonious VDJ recombination scenarios. In a later analysis, every TCR beta chain was defined by the combination of its CDR3 amino acid sequence and its V-gene family, and reads without a unique V-gene family were dropped. To address suspected cross-contamination and a sequencing artifact, a later analysis removed approximately 600 highly shared, low-generation-probability nucleotide sequences. In a later analysis, a clonal expansion index for each public chain was calculated from normalized within-repertoire ranks of inferred template counts. Generation probabilities in a later analysis came from a VDJ recombination model fitted to out-of-frame rearrangements, and those results were checked against IGoR. In a later analysis, hypergeometric tests were used to score TCR-TCR, TCR-HLA and TCR-CMV co-occurrence, with a repertoire-size bias correction applied to TCR pairs. False discovery rates were estimated in a later analysis by permuting HLA or CMV assignments 20 times. In a later analysis, co-occurring TCRs were grouped using DBSCAN, and TCRdist sequence similarity was added for clustering within HLA-allele-positive subsets. Co-occurrence clustering excluded repertoires with fewer than 30,000 or more than 120,000 public chains, plus five with anomalous nucleotide sharing. In TCRdb, the immuneACCESS table is reduced to in-frame sequences with V and J assigned. These tables do not hold every clone; where another copy was compared, an unresolved V gene accounts for under half, and the others remain unexplained. D and trimming come from the DNA, and the V and J calls and clone size come from that table. In this sample the table shows approximately 73,000 clones, roughly four fifths of which occur a single time. The top ten clones comprise 12% of the sample.

In the case of this clone: The clone's antigen remains unknown. No quality values exist for individual bases; no much larger clone is one base distant.

The sequenced material came from PBMCs. The TCR was taken from a man aged 65 to 79 in good health and CMV-seronegative.

The DNA sequence is given as TGTGCCAGCTCACCGGGGTCTAGCGGGAGTTTGGGCGAGCAGTACTTC. This sequence encodes CASSPGSSGSLGEQYF. Recombination joined TRBV18 with TRBJ2-7; 10 nucleotides in the junction match TRBD2. The junction shows trimming of 3 bases on V and 6 bases on J, and the gene matches do not reach 11 bases of it. From the germline V gene, CDR1 is KGHSH and CDR2 is LQKENI. The CDR3 runs 16 amino acids, cysteine and phenylalanine included. Just CDR3 DNA is preserved here, 48 bases in frame from base 1. Here the CDR3 is joined to the reference TRBV18 and TRBJ2-7 genes, and the full variable domain is: NAGVMQNPRHLVRRRGQEARLRCSPMKGHSHVYWYRQLPEEGLKFMVYLQKENIIDESGMPKERFSAEFPKEGPSILRIQQVVRGDSAAYFCASSPGSSGSLGEQYFGPGTRLTVT.